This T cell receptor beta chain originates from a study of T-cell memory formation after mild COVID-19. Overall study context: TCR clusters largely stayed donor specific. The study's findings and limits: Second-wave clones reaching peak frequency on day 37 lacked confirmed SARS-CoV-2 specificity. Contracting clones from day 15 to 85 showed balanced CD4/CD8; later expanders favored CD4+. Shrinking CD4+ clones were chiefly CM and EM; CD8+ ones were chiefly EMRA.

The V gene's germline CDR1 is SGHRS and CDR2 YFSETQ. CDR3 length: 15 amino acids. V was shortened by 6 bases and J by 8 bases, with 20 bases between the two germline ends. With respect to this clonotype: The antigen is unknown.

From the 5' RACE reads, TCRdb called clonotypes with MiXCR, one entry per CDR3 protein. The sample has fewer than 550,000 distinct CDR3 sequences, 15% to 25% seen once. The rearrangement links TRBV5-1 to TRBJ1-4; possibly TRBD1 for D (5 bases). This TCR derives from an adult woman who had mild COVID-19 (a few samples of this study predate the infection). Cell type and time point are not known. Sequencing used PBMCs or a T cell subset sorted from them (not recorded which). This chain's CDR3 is CASTDSGPGMEKLFF. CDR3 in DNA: TGCGCCAGCACCGACTCGGGACCCGGAATGGAAAAACTGTTTTTT.